These 26 T cell receptor beta chains were sequenced from one sample in a study of T cell repertoires in cytomegalovirus infection. TCRdb redid the calling of the reads with MiXCR, one entry per CDR3 protein. The sample carries around 770,000 distinct CDR3 sequences, about 27% recorded once. These receptors' antigens are unknown. The sample here was cultured CD8+ T cells from PBMCs, taken from culture after CMV antigen stimulation. These receptors were taken from a human donor in good health (CMV status not recorded). Some clones in this sample may be carry-over from other donors' samples.

The rearrangement uses TRBV6-6 and TRBJ1-5; no clear D gene. The V end lost 0 bases, the J end lost 3 bases, and 3 bases lay between the germline ends. CDR1 is MNHNY, CDR2 SVGAGI, per germline (reference sequence). CDR3 length: 13 amino acids. The CDR3 DNA sequence: TGTGCCAGCAGTTACTCCGACAATCAGCCCCAGCATTTT. This encodes CASSYSDNQPQHF.

This sequence joins TRBV7-9 and TRBJ1-1; no clear D gene. The CDR3 consists of 16 residues. V was clipped by 3 bases and J by 7 bases, with 21 bases between them. From germline, CDR1 is SEHNR and CDR2 FQNEAQ (reference sequence). The CDR3 region is CASSFIREEAEGEAFF. Here the CDR3 DNA reads TGTGCCAGCAGCTTTATTAGAGAAGAGGCTGAGGGTGAAGCTTTCTTT.

The chain uses TRBV4-1 and TRBJ1-5; D ambiguous. V lost 1 base and J 1 base, leaving 8 bases between the germline ends. CDR1 MGHRA and CDR2 YSYEKL come from the germline V gene. This CDR3 is built from 15 residues. Written as DNA, the CDR3 is TGCGCCAGCAGCCAAGCTCTTACAAGCAATCAGCCCCAGCATTTT. Its protein product is CASSQALTSNQPQHF.

This clonotype was seen a handful of times. V gene TRBV27 combines with J gene TRBJ2-1; no definite D call. Germline loops: CDR1 MNHEY, CDR2 SMNVEV (reference sequence). The CDR3 is 13 amino acids. V was pared by 0 bases and J by 8 bases, with 8 bases between. CDR3 amino acids: CASSLSLEYEQFF. The CDR3 DNA sequence: TGTGCCAGCAGTTTATCGCTTGAATATGAGCAGTTCTTC.

The chain is built from TRBV6-1 and TRBJ1-5, with D possibly matching TRBD1 (6 bases). The CDR3 consists of 17 residues. Germline CDR1 reads MNHNS; CDR2 reads SASEGT. V was shortened by 2 bases and J by 4 bases, with 18 bases between the two germline ends. This chain's CDR3 is CASSERGRGAMNQPQHF. CDR3 nucleotide sequence: TGTGCCAGCAGTGAACGAGGCAGGGGAGCGATGAATCAGCCCCAGCATTTT.

This chain joins TRBV5-1 and TRBJ2-1; D remains ambiguous. V lost 6 bases, J lost 2 bases, and 15 bases lay in between. Germline assignment: CDR1 SGHRS and CDR2 YFSETQ. The CDR3 has 15 amino acids. CDR3 sequence (DNA): TGCGCCAGCACCATGGTCACGGGCCCCTACAATGAGCAGTTCTTC. This sequence encodes CASTMVTGPYNEQFF. Using reference TRBV5-1 and TRBJ2-1 for the parts outside the CDR3, the full variable domain is KAGVTQTPRYLIKTRGQQVTLSCSPISGHRSVSWYQQTPGQGLQFLFEYFSETQRNKGNFPGRFSGRQFSNSRSEMNVSTLELGDSALYLCASTMVTGPYNEQFFGPGTRLTVL.

This clonotype was counted a few times. The rearrangement uses TRBV4-1 and TRBJ2-1; 7 bases line up with TRBD1. Germline CDR1 reads MGHRA; CDR2 reads YSYEKL. Trimming removed 0 bases from V and 7 bases from J; junction bases left unmatched: 6. The CDR3 runs 15 residues. CDR3 sequence (DNA): TGCGCCAGCAGCCAAGACGAGGGGGCGGAGAATGAGCAGTTCTTC. It encodes CASSQDEGAENEQFF.

This clonotype is a singleton in its sample. The chain joins TRBV29-1 to TRBJ2-5; 7 nucleotides align to TRBD2. CDR1 SQVTM and CDR2 ANQGSEA come from the germline V gene. J was trimmed by 1 base and V by 8 bases; bases with no gene match: 7. This CDR3 has 13 residues. CDR3 coding DNA: TGCAGCATGGATAGCGGGTCCCAAGAGACCCAGTACTTC. Translation: CSMDSGSQETQYF.

This clonotype occurred many times. This chain links TRBV6-2 or TRBV6-3 with TRBJ2-1; TRBD2 is a possible D gene (6 bases). Germline V gives CDR1 MNHEY, CDR2 SVGEGT. CDR3 length: 15 residues. Between the trimmed V and J ends, which lost 0 bases and 2 bases, there was a span of 8 bases. The CDR3 reads CASSYSGGPYNEQFF. The CDR3 DNA sequence: TGTGCCAGCAGTTACTCGGGGGGTCCCTACAATGAGCAGTTCTTC.

In its sample, this clonotype was seen a few times. J is TRBJ2-1 and V is TRBV6-5, with D possibly matching TRBD1 (6 bases). Trimming shortened V by 7 bases and J by 5 bases, and 15 bases separated the two germline ends. Germline V CDR1 and CDR2: MNHEY, SVGAGI. This CDR3 has 14 amino acids. Here the CDR3 reads CASIGQSRNNEQFF. The CDR3 nucleotides are TGTGCCAGCATTGGACAGTCAAGAAACAATGAGCAGTTCTTC.

As for this clonotype: One end of the junction does not line up with germline, which may come from a read error. This chain links TRBV18 with TRBJ2-3, with D unresolved. Germline V CDR1 and CDR2: KGHSH, LQKENI. CDR3 length: 12 residues. For the CDR3, the DNA is TGTGCCAGCTTACCACCGGCTGATACGCAGTATTTT. Its translation: CASLPPADTQYF.

Regarding this clonotype: A much larger clone differs by one base, so this may be a read error. V and J are TRBV13 and TRBJ2-7, with 7 nucleotides matching TRBD1. The CDR3 totals 14 residues. The germline V gene encodes CDR1 PRHDT and CDR2 FYEKMQ (reference sequence). V gave up 6 bases and J gave up 2 bases; unmatched junction bases: 7. The DNA of the CDR3 is TGTGCCAGCAGACTCGAGGGGGCTACCTACGAGCAGTACTTC. Translated: CASRLEGATYEQYF.

Only a few counts were recorded for this clonotype. The rearrangement uses TRBV12-3 or TRBV12-4 and TRBJ2-3; 7 nucleotides agree with TRBD1. V shed 3 bases, J shed 13 bases, and the junction held 10 bases outside the gene matches. The CDR3 loop spans 13 amino acids. Here the CDR3 reads CASSFGRGQGEYF. CDR3 bases: TGTGCCAGCAGTTTTGGTCGCGGGCAGGGGGAGTATTTT.

This clonotype has only one observation. V usage is TRBV5-4 and J usage is TRBJ2-7, with D perhaps TRBD2 (5 bases). CDR1 and CDR2 from the germline V gene are SGHNT and YYREEE (reference sequence). The CDR3 covers 14 residues. Trimming stripped 0 bases from V and 3 bases from J, with 10 bases between. In DNA form, the CDR3 reads TGTGCCAGCAGCTTGGTGGACTCAGTCTACGAGCAGTACTTC. Protein sequence: CASSLVDSVYEQYF.

This sequence joins TRBV7-8 and TRBJ2-7; 8 nucleotides align to TRBD2. The CDR3 length is 16 residues. V shed 5 bases and J 2 bases; nucleotides not matched to a gene: 11. From germline, CDR1 is SGHVS and CDR2 FQNEAQ. CDR3: CASSDKTRAGAYEQYF. CDR3 nucleotides: TGTGCCAGCAGCGACAAGACTAGAGCGGGGGCCTACGAGCAGTACTTC. Drawing the rest from reference TRBV7-8 and TRBJ2-7, the complete variable domain is GAGVSQSPRYKVAKRGQDVALRCDPISGHVSLFWYQQALGQGPEFLTYFQNEAQLDKSGLPSDRFFAERPEGSVSTLKIQRTQQEDSAVYLCASSDKTRAGAYEQYFGPGTRLTVT.

V and J are TRBV20-1 and TRBJ1-5; D is uncertain. Germline assignment: CDR1 DFQATT and CDR2 SNEGSKA (reference sequence). V lost 3 bases and J 2 bases, leaving 11 bases between the germline ends. The CDR3 is 14 amino acids. CDR3 DNA: TGCAGTGCTAGTCCGACCGACGGCAATCAGCCCCAGCATTTT. Protein product: CSASPTDGNQPQHF.

In this sample, this clonotype turned up once. V usage is TRBV7-9 and J usage is TRBJ2-7; perhaps D is TRBD1 or TRBD2 (5 bases each). Germline CDR1 and CDR2: SEHNR and FQNEAQ (reference sequence). This CDR3 comprises 14 residues. The V gene lost 3 bases and the J gene lost 0 bases, with 9 bases spanning the gap. CDR3 residues: CASSFEGRSYEQYF. CDR3 coding DNA: TGTGCCAGCAGCTTCGAGGGGCGCTCCTACGAGCAGTACTTC. The complete variable domain, with remaining parts taken from reference TRBV7-9 and TRBJ2-7, reads DTGVSQNPRHKITKRGQNVTFRCDPISEHNRLYWYRQTLGQGPEFLTYFQNEAQLEKSRLLSDRFSAERPKGSFSTLEIQRTEQGDSAMYLCASSFEGRSYEQYFGPGTRLTVT.

J is TRBJ2-7 and V is TRBV12-5; D gene ambiguous. V lost 4 bases to trimming and J lost 6 bases, with 7 bases between them. Per the germline V gene, CDR1 is LGHNT and CDR2 is FRNRAP. The CDR3 contains 11 residues. The CDR3 protein is CASGSGSEQYF. The DNA of the CDR3 is TGTGCTAGTGGTTCGGGTAGCGAGCAGTACTTC.

The J gene is TRBJ1-1, the V gene TRBV4-1; D not certain. The CDR3 is 15 residues long. Trimming took 0 bases from V and 4 from J, leaving 12 bases between them. Germline V gene sequence: CDR1 MGHRA, CDR2 YSYEKL. The CDR3 sequence is CASSQERGLSTEAFF. Here the CDR3 DNA reads TGCGCCAGCAGCCAAGAAAGAGGGTTGAGCACTGAAGCTTTCTTT.

This rearrangement joins TRBV28 to TRBJ2-3; TRBD2 matches at 8 bases. The CDR3 consists of 14 residues. V lost 8 bases, J lost 3 bases, and 7 bases stayed unmatched. CDR1 and CDR2 from the germline V gene are MDHEN and SYDVKM. The CDR3 DNA reads TGTGCCAGCCTCGTAGCGGGGATGACAGATACGCAGTATTTT. It is translated as CASLVAGMTDTQYF.

This clonotype was picked up many times. The rearrangement links TRBV7-8 to TRBJ1-2, with TRBD1 identical over 7 bases. The CDR3 consists of 15 residues. Germline trimming cut 8 bases from V and 0 bases from J; bases unmatched to any gene: 9. Germline lookup yields CDR1 SGHVS and CDR2 FQNEAQ. The CDR3 nucleotides read TGTGCCAGCCGCGTGGAGGGGGCCGCTAACTATGGCTACACCTTC. Its protein product is CASRVEGAANYGYTF.

As regards this clonotype: The junction departs from the called germline gene at one end, perhaps through a read error. This chain uses TRBV5-1 with TRBJ1-4; D remains unclear. The CDR3 spans 14 residues. The germline V gene encodes CDR1 SGHRS and CDR2 YFSETQ. CDR3 loop: CASSFREPKEKLFF. The CDR3 bases are TGCGCCAGCAGCTTCCGGGAGCCTAAGGAAAAACTGTTTTTT.

The rearrangement uses TRBV6-5 and TRBJ2-1, with 10 bases fitting TRBD2. Germline V gives CDR1 MNHEY, CDR2 SVGAGI. The ends lost 2 bases at V and 7 bases at J; junction bases unmatched: 8. The CDR3 sequence is 16 residues long. CDR3 protein: CASSYGTGLAMNEQFF. The CDR3 DNA follows: TGTGCCAGCAGTTACGGGACGGGACTAGCGATGAATGAGCAGTTCTTC.

As for this clonotype: The junction departs from germline at one end; a sequencing error may be responsible. V and J are TRBV29-1 and TRBJ1-2; D is perhaps TRBD1 (5 bases). The germline gives CDR1 SQVTM, CDR2 ANQGSEA. This CDR3 region has 13 residues. The CDR3 region is CSAEAGSAYGYTF. CDR3 in DNA: TGCAGCGCTGAAGCAGGGTCGGCCTATGGCTACACCTTC. Full variable domain (missing parts from reference TRBV29-1 and TRBJ1-2): SAVISQKPSRDICQRGTSLTIQCQVDSQVTMMFWYRQQPGQSLTLIATANQGSEATYESGFVIDKFPISRPNLTFSTLTVSNMSPEDSSIYLCSAEAGSAYGYTFGSGTRLTVV.

The chain employs TRBV7-9 and TRBJ2-1; 8 positions match TRBD1. V lost 5 bases, J lost 5 bases, and 11 bases stayed unmatched. This CDR3 is built from 16 residues. CDR1 and CDR2 (germline): SEHNR, FQNEAQ (reference sequence). Here the CDR3 reads CASSPPAGQGHNEQFF. In nucleotides, the CDR3 is TGTGCCAGCAGCCCTCCCGCCGGACAGGGACACAATGAGCAGTTCTTC.

This chain joins TRBV5-1 and TRBJ2-7, with D possibly matching TRBD1 (5 bases). CDR3 length: 14 amino acids. V gave up 7 bases and J gave up 0 bases, with 14 bases separating them. Germline loops: CDR1 SGHRS, CDR2 YFSETQ. CDR3 DNA sequence: TGCGCCAGCTCAGGCCGACAGAGCTCCTACGAGCAGTACTTC. This codes for CASSGRQSSYEQYF.